This T cell receptor beta chain derives from a study of blood T cell repertoires in COVID-19. Study-wide context: The United States, Italy and Spain provided the acute and convalescent COVID-19 samples.

Germline V gene lookup returns CDR1 LNHDA and CDR2 SQIVND (reference sequence). The CDR3 totals 14 residues. The repertoire was sequenced with immunoSEQ multiplex PCR; TCRdb's copy has only in-frame clones and lacks some. The profile shows 150,000 to 200,000 clones, approximately 80% of them singletons. For this clone: A junction boundary mismatches the germline segment, possibly from a read error.

The sequence derives from a woman of 80 years or more with acute or convalescent COVID-19. Sequenced sample: peripheral blood. The chain couples TRBV19 to TRBJ2-3; TRBD1 matches 8 bases. The DNA for the CDR3 is TGTGCCAGTAGTTTAGACAGGGGTGAAGATACGCAGTATTTT. This encodes CASSLDRGEDTQYF. Full variable domain (rest looked up from reference TRBV19 and TRBJ2-3): DGGITQSPKYLFRKEGQNVTLSCEQNLNHDAMYWYRQDPGQGLRLIYYSQIVNDFQKGDIAEGYSVSREKKESFPLTVTSAQKNPTAFYLCASSLDRGEDTQYFGPGTRLTVL.